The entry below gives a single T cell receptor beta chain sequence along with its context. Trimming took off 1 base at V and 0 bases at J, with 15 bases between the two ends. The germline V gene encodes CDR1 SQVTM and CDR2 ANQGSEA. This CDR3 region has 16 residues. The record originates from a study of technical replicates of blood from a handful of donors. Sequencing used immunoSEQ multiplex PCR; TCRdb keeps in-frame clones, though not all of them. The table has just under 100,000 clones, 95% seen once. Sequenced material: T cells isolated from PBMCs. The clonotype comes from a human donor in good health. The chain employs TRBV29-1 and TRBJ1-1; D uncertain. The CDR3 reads CSVEGAFSRMNTEAFF. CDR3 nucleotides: TGCAGCGTTGAAGGCGCATTTAGCCGAATGAACACTGAAGCTTTCTTT.